This TCR beta chain was sequenced during a study of cytotoxic CD8 clonotypes in ibrutinib-treated CLL. Study results and caveats: Exceeding age-matched healthy donors, baseline clonality also tracked the counts of circulating CD8+ T cells. Clonality went up at the time of ibrutinib response, stayed stable in sustained remission, and later dropped back toward its baseline level at progression.

This table comes from immunoSEQ multiplex PCR, and its TCRdb copy is limited to in-frame clones, with some not included. There are hundreds of thousands of clones in the sample; 70% occur only once, and about 6.2% lies in the top ten. Concerning this clone itself: Antigen: not known.

Sample: PBMCs, taken after 12 months of ibrutinib treatment. The source is a human donor with chronic lymphocytic leukemia.

The CDR3 DNA is TGCGCCAGCAGCTTTAGTTCGTGGGAGCAGTACTTC. Translation: CASSFSSWEQYF. The chain combines TRBV5-1 with TRBJ2-7; no firm D call. This CDR3 comprises 12 residues. The germline V gene encodes CDR1 SGHRS and CDR2 YFSETQ. Deletions cut 2 bases from V and 7 bases from J, with 10 bases between.